This T cell receptor (beta chain) was recorded in a study of T cells in Graves' hyperthyroidism and ophthalmopathy. Whole-study findings and limits: Most thyroid-expanded clonotypes above 0.001 were also found in blood.

The count of this clonotype is one. What it recognizes is unknown. It may be a read error: a sequence one base away is much more abundant. RNA transcripts gave rise to amplified TCR beta CDR3 regions. The HTBI primer set was used in a first-round RT-PCR of the TCR CDR3. TCRdb used MiXCR to reprocess the multiplex PCR reads, holding one entry per CDR3 protein. The table lists around 690,000 distinct CDR3 sequences, approximately 15% of them singletons. The germline V gene encodes CDR1 SGHDT and CDR2 YYEEEE. CDR3 length: 13 residues. The chain combines TRBV5-6 with TRBJ1-1, with D uncertain. This receptor was identified in a man between 45 and 60 years old with Graves' hyperthyroidism. The source material was blood. CDR3 DNA: TGTGCCAGCACGAGGGCCATGAACACTGAAGCTCTCTTT. Residues: CASTRAMNTEALF.